This T cell receptor beta chain was sequenced in a study of siplizumab effects on memory and regulatory T cells. About this clone: Its antigen remains unidentified.

This CDR3 is built from 12 residues. Germline CDR1 SNHLY, CDR2 FYNNEI. The V end lost 4 bases, the J end lost 4 bases, and 7 bases lay between the germline ends. Overall study findings and caveats: Confirmation was lacking for the suppressive function of proliferating Tregs derived from siplizumab cultures. Sequences below about 10^-5 frequency were poorly captured, limiting mapping of alloreactive clones. With siplizumab, Treg-derived clones averaged roughly 66% of mappable alloreactive CD4+ clones, versus approximately 29% in controls.

About 10^5 TCR templates were measured in each sample. Sequenced by immunoSEQ multiplex PCR; TCRdb stores in-frame clones only, minus some. Of 99,000 or so clones in the sample, over 90% were seen once. J is TRBJ1-2 and V is TRBV2; perhaps TRBD1 as D (5 bases). The sequencing input was Tregs sorted from blood. The source is a human donor in good health. In nucleotides, the CDR3 is TGTGCCAGCAGTGGGGGCAGCTATGGCTACACCTTC. Translated, it gives CASSGGSYGYTF.